The subject of this entry is one T cell receptor beta chain. The antigen remains undetermined. The data stem from a study of a mutant IDH1 vaccine in newly diagnosed glioma. The CDR3 covers 15 residues. Germline V CDR1 and CDR2: SGHDT, YYEEEE. V lost 0 bases to trimming and J lost 4 bases, with 14 bases between them. Time point denoted: week 11, during vaccination. What each vaccine dose contained was 300 ug of mutant IDH1 20-mer peptide, accompanied by topical imiquimod. This table comes from immunoSEQ multiplex PCR, and its TCRdb copy is limited to in-frame clones, with some not included. The repertoire holds under 65,000 clones, with 75% to 90% as singletons.

V gene TRBV5-6 combines with J gene TRBJ2-7, with D unresolved. The source material was PBMCs, sampled from a glioma patient whose treatment included an IDH1 peptide vaccine. This clonotype originated in a man in his fifties with glioma. CDR3: CASSLEIALAYEQYF. As DNA, the CDR3 is TGTGCCAGCAGCTTGGAGATAGCCCTCGCTTACGAGCAGTACTTC.